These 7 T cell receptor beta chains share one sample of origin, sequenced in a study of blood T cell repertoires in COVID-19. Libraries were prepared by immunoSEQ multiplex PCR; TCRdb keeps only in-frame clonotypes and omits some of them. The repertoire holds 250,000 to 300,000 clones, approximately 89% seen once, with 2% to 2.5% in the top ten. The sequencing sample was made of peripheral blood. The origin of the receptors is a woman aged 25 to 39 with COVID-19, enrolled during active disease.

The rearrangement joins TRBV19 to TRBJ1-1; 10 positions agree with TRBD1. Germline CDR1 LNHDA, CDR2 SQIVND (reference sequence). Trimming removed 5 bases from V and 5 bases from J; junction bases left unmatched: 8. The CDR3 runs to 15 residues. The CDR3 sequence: CASSSMGQGRTEAFF. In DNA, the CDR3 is TGTGCCAGTAGTTCCATGGGACAGGGGCGGACTGAAGCTTTCTTT.

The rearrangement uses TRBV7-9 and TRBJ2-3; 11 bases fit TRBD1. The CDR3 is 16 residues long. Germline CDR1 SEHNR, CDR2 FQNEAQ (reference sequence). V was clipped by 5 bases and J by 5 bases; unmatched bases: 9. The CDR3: CASSTGQGAQEDTQYF. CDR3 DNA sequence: TGTGCCAGCAGCACCGGACAGGGGGCGCAGGAAGATACGCAGTATTTT.

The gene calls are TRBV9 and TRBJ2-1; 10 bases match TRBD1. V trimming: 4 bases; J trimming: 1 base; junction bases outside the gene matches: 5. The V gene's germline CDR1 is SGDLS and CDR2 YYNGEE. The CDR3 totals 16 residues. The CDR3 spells CASSSGQGGSYNEQFF. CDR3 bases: TGTGCCAGCAGCTCTGGACAGGGGGGGTCCTACAATGAGCAGTTCTTC.

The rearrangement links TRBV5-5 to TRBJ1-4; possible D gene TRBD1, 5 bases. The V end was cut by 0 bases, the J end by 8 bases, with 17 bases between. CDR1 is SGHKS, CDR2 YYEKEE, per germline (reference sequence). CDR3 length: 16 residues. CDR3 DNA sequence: TGTGCCAGCAGCTTGGTTACGCAGGGTGTGGGGGAAAAACTGTTTTTT. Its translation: CASSLVTQGVGEKLFF.

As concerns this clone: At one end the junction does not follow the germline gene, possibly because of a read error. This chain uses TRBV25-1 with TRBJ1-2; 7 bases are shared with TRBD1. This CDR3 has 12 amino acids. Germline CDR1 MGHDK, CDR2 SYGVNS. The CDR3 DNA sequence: TGTGCCAGCGGTGACAGGGAAAATGGCTACACCTTC. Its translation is CASGDRENGYTF.

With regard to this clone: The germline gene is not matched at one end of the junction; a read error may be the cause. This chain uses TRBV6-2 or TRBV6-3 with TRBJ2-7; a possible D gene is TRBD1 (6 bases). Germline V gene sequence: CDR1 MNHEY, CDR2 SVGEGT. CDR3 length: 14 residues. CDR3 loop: CASNYPGQTYEQYF. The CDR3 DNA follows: TGTGCTAGCAATTACCCCGGACAGACCTACGAGCAGTACTTC.

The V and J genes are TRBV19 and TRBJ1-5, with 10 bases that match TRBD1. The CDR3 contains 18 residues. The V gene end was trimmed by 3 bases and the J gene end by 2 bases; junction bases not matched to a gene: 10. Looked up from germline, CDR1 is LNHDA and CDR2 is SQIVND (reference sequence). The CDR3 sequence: CASSIGGTGVVGNQPQHF. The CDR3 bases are TGTGCCAGTAGTATCGGCGGGACAGGGGTTGTAGGCAATCAGCCCCAGCATTTT.